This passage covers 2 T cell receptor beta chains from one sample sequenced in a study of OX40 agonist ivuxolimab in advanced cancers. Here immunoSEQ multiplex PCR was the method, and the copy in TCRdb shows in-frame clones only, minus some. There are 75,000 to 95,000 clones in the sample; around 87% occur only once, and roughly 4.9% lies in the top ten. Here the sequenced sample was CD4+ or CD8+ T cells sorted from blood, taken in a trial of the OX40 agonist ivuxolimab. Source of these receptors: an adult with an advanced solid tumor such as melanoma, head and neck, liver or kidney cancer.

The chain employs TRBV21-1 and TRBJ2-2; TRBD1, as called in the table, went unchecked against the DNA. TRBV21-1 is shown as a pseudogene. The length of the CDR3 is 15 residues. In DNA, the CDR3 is TGTGCCAGCAGCAATAGGGGCAACTTAGACGGGGAGCTGTTTTTT. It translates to CASSNRGNLDGELFF.

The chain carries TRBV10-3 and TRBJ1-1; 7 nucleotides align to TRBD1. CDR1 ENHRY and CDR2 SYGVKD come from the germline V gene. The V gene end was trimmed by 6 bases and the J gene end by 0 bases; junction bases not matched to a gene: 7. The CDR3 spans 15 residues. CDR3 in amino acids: CAIREQGNMNTEAFF. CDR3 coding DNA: TGTGCCATCAGGGAACAGGGGAACATGAACACTGAAGCTTTCTTT.